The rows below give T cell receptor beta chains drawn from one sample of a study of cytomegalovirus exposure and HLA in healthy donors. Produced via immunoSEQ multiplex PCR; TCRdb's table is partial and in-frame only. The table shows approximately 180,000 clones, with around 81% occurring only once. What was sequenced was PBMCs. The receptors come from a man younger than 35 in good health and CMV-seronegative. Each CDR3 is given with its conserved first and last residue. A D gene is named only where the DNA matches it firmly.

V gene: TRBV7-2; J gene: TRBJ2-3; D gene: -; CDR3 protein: CASSPMGAGTDTQYF
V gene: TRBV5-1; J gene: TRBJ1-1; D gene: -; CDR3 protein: CASSSLDLKNTEAFF
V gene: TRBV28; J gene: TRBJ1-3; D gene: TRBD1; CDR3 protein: CASSIRTGSSGNTIYF
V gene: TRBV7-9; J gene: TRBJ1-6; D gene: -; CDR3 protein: CASSLQGLYNSPLHF
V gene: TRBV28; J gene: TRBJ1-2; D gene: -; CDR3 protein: CASSDSYGYTF
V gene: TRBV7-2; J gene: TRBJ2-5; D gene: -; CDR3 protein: CASSLPGSETQYF
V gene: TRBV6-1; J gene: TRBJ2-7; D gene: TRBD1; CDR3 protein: CASSSTGAYEQYF
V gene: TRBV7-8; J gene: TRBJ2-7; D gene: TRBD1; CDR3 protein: CASSLQDRGSYEQYF
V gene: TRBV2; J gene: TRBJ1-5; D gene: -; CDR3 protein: CASRGTATYSNQPQHF
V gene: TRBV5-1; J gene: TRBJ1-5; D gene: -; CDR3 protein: CASSLDIGGNQPQHF
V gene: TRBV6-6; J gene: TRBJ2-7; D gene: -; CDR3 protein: CASSQGLGGLYEQYF
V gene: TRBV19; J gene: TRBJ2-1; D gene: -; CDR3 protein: CASSIDQSNEQFF
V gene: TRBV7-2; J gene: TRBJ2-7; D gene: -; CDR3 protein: CASRGRGTEQYF
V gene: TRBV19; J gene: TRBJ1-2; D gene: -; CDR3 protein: CASSIRGFYGYTF
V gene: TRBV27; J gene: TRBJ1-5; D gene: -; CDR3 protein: CASSTGRSNQPQHF
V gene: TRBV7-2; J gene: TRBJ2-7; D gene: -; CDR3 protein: CASSLARGRAYEQYF
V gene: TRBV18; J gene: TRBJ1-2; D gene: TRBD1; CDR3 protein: CASSPGQGYGYTF
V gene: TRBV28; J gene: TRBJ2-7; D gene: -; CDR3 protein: CASSLRAGLRVQYF
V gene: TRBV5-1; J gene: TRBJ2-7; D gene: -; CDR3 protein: CASSLLGREQYF
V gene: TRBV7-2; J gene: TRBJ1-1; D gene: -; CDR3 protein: CASSLAGAMNTEAFF
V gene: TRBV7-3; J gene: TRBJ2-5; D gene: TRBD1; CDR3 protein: CASSLGDRARETQYF
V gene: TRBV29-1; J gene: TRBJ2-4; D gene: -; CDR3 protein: CSVVDGGDVIQYF
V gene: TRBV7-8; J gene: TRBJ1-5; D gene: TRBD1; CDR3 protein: CASSLVGTDRSQPQHF
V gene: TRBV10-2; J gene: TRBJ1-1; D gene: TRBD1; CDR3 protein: CASSSLGQGRTEAFF
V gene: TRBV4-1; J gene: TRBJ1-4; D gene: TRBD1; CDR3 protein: CASSQEDRGWDGDEKLFF
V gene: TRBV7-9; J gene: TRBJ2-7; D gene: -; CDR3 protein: CSSSTKNSYEQYF
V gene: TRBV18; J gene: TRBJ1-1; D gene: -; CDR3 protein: CASSPFEGVNTEAFF
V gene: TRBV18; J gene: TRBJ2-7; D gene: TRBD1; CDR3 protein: CASSLAVRDRGFWEPYEQYF
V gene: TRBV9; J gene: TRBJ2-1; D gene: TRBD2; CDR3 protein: CASSAPGLAGGWDNEQFF
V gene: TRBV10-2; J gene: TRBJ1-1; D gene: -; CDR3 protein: CASSDPSRGEAFF
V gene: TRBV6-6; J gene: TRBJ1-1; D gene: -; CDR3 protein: CASSPLQSEAFF
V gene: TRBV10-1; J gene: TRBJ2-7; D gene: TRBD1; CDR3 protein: CASPGQASYEQYF
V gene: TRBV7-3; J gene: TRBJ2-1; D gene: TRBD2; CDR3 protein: CASSRREGSYNEQFF
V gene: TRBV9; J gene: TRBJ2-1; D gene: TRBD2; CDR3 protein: CASSVPKPTPGTSGGFHGDEQFF
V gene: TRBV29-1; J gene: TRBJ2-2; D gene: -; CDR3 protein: CSAGKGNTGELFF
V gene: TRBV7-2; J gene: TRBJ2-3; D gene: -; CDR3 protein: CASSLSEISTDTQYF
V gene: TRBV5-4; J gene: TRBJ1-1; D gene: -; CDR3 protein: CASSSLDTEAFF
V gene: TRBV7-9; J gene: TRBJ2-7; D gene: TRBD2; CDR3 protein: CAGSWEGSYEQYF
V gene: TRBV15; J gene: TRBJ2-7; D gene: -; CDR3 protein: CATSRDRGFYEQYF
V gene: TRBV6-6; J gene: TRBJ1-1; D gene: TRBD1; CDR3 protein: CASSYSTGAMNTEAFF
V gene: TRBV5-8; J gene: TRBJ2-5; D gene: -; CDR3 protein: CASINFGGSRETQYF
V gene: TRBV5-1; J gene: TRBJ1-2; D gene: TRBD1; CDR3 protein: CASSLAGRQGNGYTF
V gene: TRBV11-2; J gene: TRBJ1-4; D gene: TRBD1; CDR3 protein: CASRPKGTGGLEKLFF
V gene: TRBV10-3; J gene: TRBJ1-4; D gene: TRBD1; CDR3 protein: CAASTTGGREKLFF